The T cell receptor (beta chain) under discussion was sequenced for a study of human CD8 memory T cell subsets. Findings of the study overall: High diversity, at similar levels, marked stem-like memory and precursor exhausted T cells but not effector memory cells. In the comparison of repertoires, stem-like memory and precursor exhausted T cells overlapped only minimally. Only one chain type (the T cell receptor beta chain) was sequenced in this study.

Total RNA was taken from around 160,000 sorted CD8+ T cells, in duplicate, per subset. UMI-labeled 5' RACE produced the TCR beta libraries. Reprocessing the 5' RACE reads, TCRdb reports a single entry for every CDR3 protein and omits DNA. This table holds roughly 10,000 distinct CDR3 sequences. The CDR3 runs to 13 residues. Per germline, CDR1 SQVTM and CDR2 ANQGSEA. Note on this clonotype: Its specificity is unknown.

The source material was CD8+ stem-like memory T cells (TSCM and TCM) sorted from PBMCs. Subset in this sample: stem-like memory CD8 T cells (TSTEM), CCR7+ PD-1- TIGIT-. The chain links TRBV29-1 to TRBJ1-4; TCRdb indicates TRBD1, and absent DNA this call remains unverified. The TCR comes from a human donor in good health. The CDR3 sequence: CSVTGALGEKLFF.